This is a list of T cell receptor beta chains from one sample in a study of blood T cell repertoires in COVID-19. Assay used: immunoSEQ multiplex PCR; TCRdb lists only in-frame clones, some missing. The sample lists about 440,000 clones, around 89% seen once, with more than 4% in the top ten. The sequencing sample was made of peripheral blood. The receptors were sampled from a woman aged 25 to 39 with acute or convalescent COVID-19. Both conserved end residues are part of each CDR3. The order of the fields is clone size, J gene, V gene, D gene, CDR3 DNA, CDR3 protein. The D gene is left open where the match is weak. Clone size is not always given. Where it is, it says once, few, many or a class for expanded clones.

abundance: once
j_gene: TRBJ1-2
v_gene: TRBV3-1/TRBV3-2
d_gene: .
CDR3nt: TGTGCCAGCAGCCAAGATCTTTGGGGGCCTTATGGCTACACCTTC
CDR3aa: CASSQDLWGPYGYTF

abundance: .
j_gene: TRBJ2-3
v_gene: TRBV12-5
d_gene: .
CDR3nt: TGTGCTAGTAGCCCTTATAGCACAGATACGCAGTATTTT
CDR3aa: CASSPYSTDTQYF

abundance: .
j_gene: TRBJ1-6
v_gene: TRBV5-1
d_gene: TRBD1
CDR3nt: TGCGCCAGCAGCCCCGGGACAGCCCCGTATAGGTCCCTCCACTTT
CDR3aa: CASSPGTAPYRSLHF

abundance: .
j_gene: TRBJ2-2
v_gene: TRBV6-1
d_gene: .
CDR3nt: TGTGCCAGCAGTGAAGTCTTTCGGGCTAGCGAGAACACCGGGGAGCTGTTTTTT
CDR3aa: CASSEVFRASENTGELFF

abundance: .
j_gene: TRBJ2-3
v_gene: TRBV7-9
d_gene: TRBD2
CDR3nt: TGTGCCAGCAGCTTAGTGGCGGGGGGGGCGGAAGATACGCAGTATTTT
CDR3aa: CASSLVAGGAEDTQYF

abundance: .
j_gene: TRBJ1-1
v_gene: TRBV12-5
d_gene: TRBD1
CDR3nt: TGTGCTAGTGGTTGGCCCCGACAGGGCCCAGCTTTCTTT
CDR3aa: CASGWPRQGPAFF

abundance: many
j_gene: TRBJ2-7
v_gene: TRBV30
d_gene: TRBD1
CDR3nt: TGTGCCTGGATATGGGGCAGGGGGCGAAACGAGCAGTACTTC
CDR3aa: CAWIWGRGRNEQYF

abundance: .
j_gene: TRBJ2-3
v_gene: TRBV7-9
d_gene: .
CDR3nt: TGTGCCAGCAGCTTAGCGCGTGGTAGCACAGATACGCAGTATTTT
CDR3aa: CASSLARGSTDTQYF

abundance: .
j_gene: TRBJ1-2
v_gene: TRBV4-1
d_gene: TRBD1
CDR3nt: TGCGCCAGCAGCCAAGGAGGACAGGGCATTTTGGACTATGGCTACACCTTC
CDR3aa: CASSQGGQGILDYGYTF

abundance: .
j_gene: TRBJ1-1
v_gene: TRBV5-1
d_gene: .
CDR3nt: TGCGCCAGCAGCCAAACGACACGACAGAACACTGAAGCTTTCTTT
CDR3aa: CASSQTTRQNTEAFF

abundance: .
j_gene: TRBJ2-1
v_gene: TRBV24-1
d_gene: .
CDR3nt: TGTGCCACCAGTCGGGCGGGGGCGAACAATGAGCAGTTCTTC
CDR3aa: CATSRAGANNEQFF

abundance: .
j_gene: TRBJ2-1
v_gene: TRBV7-3
d_gene: .
CDR3nt: TGTGCCAGCAGCCTTGAGGTCCTTGAGCAGTTCTTC
CDR3aa: CASSLEVLEQFF

abundance: .
j_gene: TRBJ1-2
v_gene: TRBV25-1
d_gene: .
CDR3nt: TGTGCCAGCAGTGAAGTCAGTAACTATGGCTACACCTTC
CDR3aa: CASSEVSNYGYTF

abundance: .
j_gene: TRBJ1-3
v_gene: TRBV28
d_gene: .
CDR3nt: TGTGCCAGCAGCTCTCCCTCTGGAAACACCATATATTTT
CDR3aa: CASSSPSGNTIYF

abundance: .
j_gene: TRBJ1-6
v_gene: TRBV11-2
d_gene: .
CDR3nt: TGTGCCAGCAGCGGTAGGGGGACGGAAAAAAATTCACCCCTCCACTTT
CDR3aa: CASSGRGTEKNSPLHF

abundance: .
j_gene: TRBJ2-2
v_gene: TRBV7-6
d_gene: TRBD2
CDR3nt: TGTGCCAGCAGCAGGCCGGTCGGCGGGGGGTCGAACACCGGGGAGCTGTTTTTT
CDR3aa: CASSRPVGGGSNTGELFF

abundance: .
j_gene: TRBJ1-4
v_gene: TRBV20-1
d_gene: .
CDR3nt: TGCAGTGCTGACATTAATGAAAAACTGTTTTTT
CDR3aa: CSADINEKLFF

abundance: once
j_gene: TRBJ1-1
v_gene: TRBV11-2
d_gene: .
CDR3nt: TGTGCCAGCAACTTAGGAGGGCGAACTGAAGCTTTCTTT
CDR3aa: CASNLGGRTEAFF

abundance: .
j_gene: TRBJ2-4
v_gene: TRBV11-1
d_gene: .
CDR3nt: TGTGCCAGCAGCTTAAATACCTCAGTGAAAAACATTCAGTACTTC
CDR3aa: CASSLNTSVKNIQYF

abundance: .
j_gene: TRBJ2-1
v_gene: TRBV5-5
d_gene: .
CDR3nt: TGTGCCAGCAGCTCAGGGGCAACGAGCTCCTACAATGAGCAGTTCTTC
CDR3aa: CASSSGATSSYNEQFF

abundance: .
j_gene: TRBJ1-5
v_gene: TRBV23-1
d_gene: TRBD1
CDR3nt: TGCGCCAGCAGTAGAACAGGGGCCCAGCCCCAGCATTTT
CDR3aa: CASSRTGAQPQHF

abundance: .
j_gene: TRBJ1-2
v_gene: TRBV6-5
d_gene: TRBD1
CDR3nt: TGTGCCAGCAGCCCGACAGGGGTTGATGGCTACACCTTC
CDR3aa: CASSPTGVDGYTF

abundance: .
j_gene: TRBJ2-3
v_gene: TRBV7-9
d_gene: .
CDR3nt: TGTGCCAGCAGCATGACAGCCAGGGGCACAGATACGCAGTATTTT
CDR3aa: CASSMTARGTDTQYF

abundance: .
j_gene: TRBJ2-7
v_gene: TRBV28
d_gene: TRBD2
CDR3nt: TGTGCCAGCAAAGCGGGGGGATCCTACGAGCAGTACTTC
CDR3aa: CASKAGGSYEQYF

abundance: few
j_gene: TRBJ1-6
v_gene: TRBV5-1
d_gene: .
CDR3nt: TGCGCCAGCAGCTTGGGATTCCACAGGGTCGGGGAGAATTCACCCCTCCACTTT
CDR3aa: CASSLGFHRVGENSPLHF

abundance: .
j_gene: TRBJ2-1
v_gene: TRBV7-8
d_gene: .
CDR3nt: TGTGCCACCAACACAGTCGATGAGCAGTTCTTC
CDR3aa: CATNTVDEQFF

abundance: .
j_gene: TRBJ2-5
v_gene: TRBV3-1/TRBV3-2
d_gene: TRBD2
CDR3nt: TGTGCCAGCAGCCAAGCCAGAGGGCTAGCGGGGGGTAGGGAGACCCAGTACTTC
CDR3aa: CASSQARGLAGGRETQYF

abundance: .
j_gene: TRBJ2-1
v_gene: TRBV14
d_gene: .
CDR3nt: TGTGCCAGCAGCCAGTCGCGGATAGAGCAGTTCTTC
CDR3aa: CASSQSRIEQFF

abundance: .
j_gene: TRBJ1-2
v_gene: TRBV7-2
d_gene: .
CDR3nt: TGTGCCAGCAGCTGGGGGGGGCGGCATGGCTACACCTTC
CDR3aa: CASSWGGRHGYTF

abundance: .
j_gene: TRBJ2-5
v_gene: TRBV5-4
d_gene: TRBD1
CDR3nt: TGTGCCAGCAGCTGGGGGACAGGGGAGGAGACCCAGTACTTC
CDR3aa: CASSWGTGEETQYF

abundance: .
j_gene: TRBJ2-6
v_gene: TRBV19
d_gene: .
CDR3nt: TGTGCCAGTAGTATCCGGGGGGCTAGGGCCAACGTCCTGACTTTC
CDR3aa: CASSIRGARANVLTF

abundance: .
j_gene: TRBJ2-5
v_gene: TRBV6-1
d_gene: .
CDR3nt: TGTGCCAGCAGTGAAGACGCGACCGGAGTAGAGACCCAGTACTTC
CDR3aa: CASSEDATGVETQYF

abundance: .
j_gene: TRBJ1-6
v_gene: TRBV19
d_gene: TRBD1
CDR3nt: TGTGCCAGTAGGGACAGGAGGGGGTCACCCCTCCACTTT
CDR3aa: CASRDRRGSPLHF